This entry lists 25 T cell receptor beta chains sequenced from one sample in a study of vaccination effects on CD4 cells after COVID-19. ViraFEST expansion of antigen-specific CD4+ T cells with viral peptide pools preceded sequencing. Culture proceeded for 10 days, and CD4+ T cells were then isolated. Previously uninfected by SARS-CoV-2, the vaccine recipients also showed negative nucleocapsid antibodies. The repertoire was sequenced with immunoSEQ multiplex PCR; TCRdb's copy has only in-frame clones and lacks some. This sample carries fewer than 55,000 clones, about four fifths of them seen once, and the ten largest clones take approximately 6%. Their antigens remain unidentified. The starting material was CD4+ T cells from PBMCs cultured with HCoV-OC43 spike peptides, obtained before COVID-19 vaccination. Specified subset: HCoV-OC43 spike overlapping peptide pool stimulation. These TCRs come from a human donor who received a COVID-19 vaccine.

The V gene is TRBV19, the J gene TRBJ2-5; 11 nucleotides align to TRBD1. CDR3 length: 18 residues. V lost 6 bases and J lost 5; bases outside the gene matches: 17. CDR1 LNHDA and CDR2 SQIVND come from the germline V gene (reference sequence). In DNA form, the CDR3 reads TGTGCCAGTAGCCCCACTCCCGGGACAGGGGGTACTGGTGAGACCCAGTACTTC. Translated: CASSPTPGTGGTGETQYF.

This clone was observed a single time. The chain uses TRBV7-8 and TRBJ2-1; D is uncertain. The CDR3 totals 11 residues. Between the trimmed V and J ends, which lost 2 bases and 8 bases, there was a span of 4 bases. In germline, CDR1 is SGHVS, CDR2 FQNEAQ. CDR3 amino acids: CASSLKYEQFF. DNA for the CDR3: TGTGCCAGCAGCTTAAAATATGAGCAGTTCTTC. Full variable domain (outside the CDR3, taken from reference TRBV7-8 and TRBJ2-1): GAGVSQSPRYKVAKRGQDVALRCDPISGHVSLFWYQQALGQGPEFLTYFQNEAQLDKSGLPSDRFFAERPEGSVSTLKIQRTQQEDSAVYLCASSLKYEQFFGPGTRLTVL.

This clone was observed a few times. The CDR3 is CASSLYPSHEQYV. DNA of the CDR3: TGTGCCAGCAGCTTATATCCCTCCCATGAGCAGTACGTC. The chain carries TRBV11-2 and TRBJ2-7; D unresolved. Germline-derived CDR1 and CDR2 are SGHAT and FQNNGV. Between the trimmed V and J ends, which lost 2 bases and 7 bases, there was a span of 12 bases. The CDR3 runs 13 residues.

The rearrangement links TRBV7-2 to TRBJ1-2; D perhaps matches TRBD1 (5 bases). CDR1 and CDR2 (germline): SGHTA, FQGNSA. The CDR3 contains 13 residues. The germline V and J ends were trimmed by 1 base and 6 bases, with 9 bases remaining between them. The CDR3 region is CASSLEWGHGYTF. The CDR3 coding sequence is TGTGCCAGCAGCTTAGAATGGGGACATGGCTACACCTTC.

The chain employs TRBV12-3 or TRBV12-4 and TRBJ2-1, with D possibly being TRBD1 or TRBD2 (5 bases each). The CDR3 has 13 amino acids. The V end was cut by 7 bases, the J end by 6 bases, with 13 bases between. The CDR3 sequence: CASTEGPRNEQFF. The CDR3 DNA reads TGTGCCAGCACCGAGGGACCCCGCAATGAGCAGTTCTTC.

The chain joins TRBV7-8 to TRBJ1-5; D unclear. V was trimmed by 4 bases and J by 0 bases, leaving 10 bases between them. CDR3 length: 15 amino acids. The germline gives CDR1 SGHVS, CDR2 FQNEAQ. CDR3 sequence reads: CASSSQSYSNQPQHF. CDR3 nucleotides: TGTGCCAGCAGCTCCCAGTCGTATAGCAATCAGCCCCAGCATTTT.

The chain carries TRBV6-6 and TRBJ2-2, with no clear D. The V end was cut by 4 bases, the J end by 0 bases, with 9 bases between. The CDR3 extends over 15 amino acids. Germline V gene lookup returns CDR1 MNHNY and CDR2 SVGAGI (reference sequence). The CDR3 sequence is CASSFRRTNTGELFF. CDR3 in DNA: TGTGCCAGCAGTTTCCGACGGACGAACACCGGGGAGCTGTTTTTT.

This clone has more than one count but fewer than ten. V and J are TRBV25-1 and TRBJ2-3; TRBD1 or TRBD2 may be the D gene (5 bases each). With 5 bases removed from V and 5 bases from J, the gap between germline ends came to 17 bases. Germline values: CDR1 MGHDK, CDR2 SYGVNS. This CDR3 has 15 amino acids. The CDR3 protein is CASSFIGARGDTQYF. In DNA form, the CDR3 reads TGTGCCAGCAGTTTCATCGGGGCTCGCGGAGATACGCAGTATTTT.

This rearrangement joins TRBV6-5 to TRBJ2-3; 11 bases align to TRBD1. Unmatched junction bases numbered 4, after V lost 6 bases and J lost 5 bases. Germline V lookup: CDR1 MNHEY, CDR2 SVGAGI. The CDR3 has 14 amino acids. CDR3 sequence reads: CASRDRGREDTQYF. In nucleotides, the CDR3 is TGTGCCAGCAGGGACAGGGGGCGTGAAGATACGCAGTATTTT.

V gene TRBV7-9 combines with J gene TRBJ2-6; 7 bases are a match to TRBD1. The germline V gene encodes CDR1 SEHNR and CDR2 FQNEAQ (reference sequence). The CDR3 consists of 17 residues. Trimming removed 6 bases from V and 0 bases from J; junction bases left unmatched: 8. The CDR3, as DNA: TGTGCCAGCAGTCTCGGGACAGCATTCTCTGGGGCCAACGTCCTGACTTTC. It yields the protein CASSLGTAFSGANVLTF.

The chain combines TRBV6-1 with TRBJ2-3, with D possibly TRBD1 on 5 matching bases. The V end lost 2 bases, the J end lost 0 bases, and 12 bases lay between the germline ends. The germline V gene encodes CDR1 MNHNS and CDR2 SASEGT. The length of the CDR3 is 16 residues. For the CDR3, the DNA is TGTGCCAGCAGTGAATGGTCAGGGTCTAGCACAGATACGCAGTATTTT. This translates into CASSEWSGSSTDTQYF.

This chain's CDR3 is CASSPENYGYTF. In DNA, the CDR3 is TGCGCCAGCTCCCCCGAGAACTATGGCTACACCTTC. The chain couples TRBV5-1 to TRBJ1-2; D call uncertain. CDR1 is SGHRS, CDR2 YFSETQ, per germline. The CDR3 consists of 12 residues. Deletions cut 7 bases from V and 2 bases from J, with 9 bases between.

The V call is TRBV6-4, the J call TRBJ1-1, with D perhaps matching TRBD1 (6 bases). Trimming stripped 0 bases from V and 4 bases from J, with 12 bases between. In germline, CDR1 is MRHNA, CDR2 SNTAGT. CDR3 size: 15 residues. Written as DNA, the CDR3 is TGTGCCAGCAGTGACTCCGGCAGGGGTTTCACTGAAGCTTTCTTT. This sequence encodes CASSDSGRGFTEAFF.

The chain combines TRBV5-1 with TRBJ1-2; D not certain. CDR3 length equals 14 residues. Trimming took 5 bases from V and 1 from J, leaving 12 bases between them. CDR1 is SGHRS, CDR2 YFSETQ, per germline. CDR3 protein: CASRAAPDNYGYTF. CDR3 nucleotides: TGCGCCAGCAGGGCGGCCCCGGATAACTATGGCTACACCTTC.

This sequence joins TRBV30 and TRBJ2-1; D might be TRBD1 or TRBD2, each matching 6 bases. CDR1 and CDR2 from the germline V gene are GTSNPN and SVGIG (reference sequence). Trimming took off 1 base at V and 5 bases at J, with 9 bases between the two ends. The CDR3 is 13 residues long. The chain's CDR3 is CAWSGGADNEQFF. In DNA, the CDR3 is TGTGCCTGGAGTGGGGGGGCAGACAATGAGCAGTTCTTC.

The chain carries TRBV6-6 and TRBJ2-1; no firm D call. The CDR3 is 14 residues long. CDR1 MNHNY and CDR2 SVGAGI come from the germline V gene (reference sequence). V lost 5 bases, J lost 0 bases, and 8 bases lay in between. DNA of the CDR3: TGTGCCAGCAGTCGCCTGAGCTCCTACAATGAGCAGTTCTTC. Protein: CASSRLSSYNEQFF.

V is TRBV12-5 and J is TRBJ2-4; 10 nucleotides align to TRBD1. V trimming: 6 bases; J trimming: 9 bases; junction bases outside the gene matches: 11. The CDR3 length is 15 residues. Germline assignment: CDR1 LGHNT and CDR2 FRNRAP. This CDR3 is CASGPGQGELGIQYF. The CDR3 region has the DNA TGTGCTAGTGGCCCCGGACAGGGGGAATTGGGCATTCAGTACTTC.

This chain joins TRBV7-8 and TRBJ1-4, with D perhaps TRBD1 (5 bases). The CDR3 covers 14 residues. Germline loops: CDR1 SGHVS, CDR2 FQNEAQ. V was trimmed by 1 base and J by 7 bases, leaving 10 bases between them. The CDR3 reads CASSLVLGVEKLFF. DNA for the CDR3: TGTGCCAGCAGCTTAGTTCTAGGGGTTGAAAAACTGTTTTTT.

As regards this clone: At one end the junction does not follow the germline gene, possibly because of a read error. CDR3 bases: TGTGCCACCAGTGTGGGATCCCAAGGGACCCAGTACTTC. It codes for CATSVGSQGTQYF. V is TRBV24-1 and J is TRBJ2-5; D ambiguous. The CDR3 totals 13 residues. Germline values: CDR1 KGHDR, CDR2 SFDVKD.

The chain recombines TRBV7-2 with TRBJ1-2; possible D gene TRBD1, 5 bases. This CDR3 region has 14 residues. Germline V gene lookup returns CDR1 SGHTA and CDR2 FQGNSA. V shed 1 base and J shed 4 bases, with 10 bases lying between them. The CDR3 is CASSLDRNGYGYTF. In nucleotides, the CDR3 is TGTGCCAGCAGCTTAGACAGGAACGGCTATGGCTACACCTTC.

The chain joins TRBV4-3 to TRBJ2-1; D may be TRBD1 (5 bases). With 4 bases removed from V and 8 bases from J, the gap between germline ends came to 18 bases. Germline CDR1 and CDR2: LGHNA and YSLEER. This CDR3 spans 15 amino acids. The CDR3 reads CASSLKIMKGDEQFF. CDR3 sequence (DNA): TGCGCCAGCAGCCTGAAGATAATGAAAGGGGATGAGCAGTTCTTC.

This clone showed up just once. V and J are TRBV6-5 and TRBJ2-1; 7 nucleotides align to TRBD1. Trimming cost V 5 bases and J 8 bases; bases outside gene matches: 6. The CDR3 has 13 amino acids. The germline V gene encodes CDR1 MNHEY and CDR2 SVGAGI. Here the CDR3 DNA reads TGTGCCAGCAGTCGACAGGGTGGGCATGAGCAGTTCTTC. Encoded protein: CASSRQGGHEQFF.

The chain is built from TRBV4-3 and TRBJ1-3; 7 nucleotides agree with TRBD1. The CDR3 totals 14 residues. Germline V gene sequence: CDR1 LGHNA, CDR2 YSLEER. V gave up 0 bases and J gave up 6 bases; unmatched junction bases: 2. The CDR3 protein is CASSQDQGENTIYF. The CDR3 DNA sequence: TGCGCCAGCAGCCAAGATCAGGGGGAAAACACCATATATTTT.

V and J are TRBV4-2 and TRBJ1-1, with 7 bases aligning to TRBD1. The CDR3 totals 15 residues. The J segment lost 2 bases and the V segment lost 0 bases, leaving 3 bases of the junction unmatched. Looked up from germline, CDR1 is LGHNA and CDR2 is YNFKEQ. In DNA form, the CDR3 reads TGTGCCAGCAGCCAAGATGCAGGGGGAAACACTGAAGCTTTCTTT. This gives the protein CASSQDAGGNTEAFF.

This chain uses TRBV21-1 with TRBJ1-2; the DNA was not used to check the table's D call, TRBD1. TRBV21-1 represents a pseudogene. The CDR3 has 13 residues. The CDR3 nucleotides read TGTGCCAGCAGCAAACAGGGGAGTCATGGCTACACCTTC. It specifies CASSKQGSHGYTF.